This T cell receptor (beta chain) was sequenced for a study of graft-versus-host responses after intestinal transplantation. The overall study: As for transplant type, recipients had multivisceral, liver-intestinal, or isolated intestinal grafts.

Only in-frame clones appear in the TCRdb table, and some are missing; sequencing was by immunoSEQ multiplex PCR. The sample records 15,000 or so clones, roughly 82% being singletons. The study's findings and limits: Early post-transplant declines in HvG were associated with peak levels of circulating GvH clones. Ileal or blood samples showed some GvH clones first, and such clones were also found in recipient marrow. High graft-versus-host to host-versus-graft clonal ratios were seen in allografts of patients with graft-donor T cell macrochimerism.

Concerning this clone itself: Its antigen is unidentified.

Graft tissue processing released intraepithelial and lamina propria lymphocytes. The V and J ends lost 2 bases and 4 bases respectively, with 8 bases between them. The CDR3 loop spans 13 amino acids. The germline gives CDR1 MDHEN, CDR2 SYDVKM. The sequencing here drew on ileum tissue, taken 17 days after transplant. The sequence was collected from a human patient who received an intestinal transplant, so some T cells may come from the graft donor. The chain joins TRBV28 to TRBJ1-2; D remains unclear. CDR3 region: CASSLHPGYGYTF. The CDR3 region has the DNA TGTGCCAGCAGTTTACACCCGGGCTATGGCTACACCTTC.